These 11 T cell receptor beta chains share one sample of origin, sequenced in a study of blood T cell repertoires in COVID-19. Here immunoSEQ multiplex PCR was the method, and the copy in TCRdb shows in-frame clones only, minus some. The sample lists 200,000 to 250,000 clones, 65% to 85% occurring once. The sequencing sample was made of PBMCs or T cells enriched from blood (not recorded which). These receptors came from a man aged 30-40 years with acute COVID-19.

The V gene is TRBV7-2, the J gene TRBJ1-5, with TRBD1 matching 8 bases. The CDR3 covers 15 residues. V shed 2 bases and J 5 bases; nucleotides not matched to a gene: 5. The germline V gene encodes CDR1 SGHTA and CDR2 FQGNSA. CDR3 bases: TGTGCCAGCAGCTTAAGGGACAGGTTAGATCAGCCCCAGCATTTT. Translated, it gives CASSLRDRLDQPQHF.

The rearrangement joins TRBV27 to TRBJ1-1; 7 nucleotides align to TRBD1. Per the germline V gene, CDR1 is MNHEY and CDR2 is SMNVEV (reference sequence). The junction had 13 bases not matched to a gene; V was cut back by 11 bases and J by 4 bases. The CDR3 sequence is 14 residues long. The CDR3 is CAVHRQGGFTEAFF. The DNA for the CDR3 is TGTGCCGTCCACAGACAGGGTGGATTCACTGAAGCTTTCTTT.

Note on this clone: A much more abundant neighbour one base away suggests this may be a read error. Different DNA sequences within this sample yield the same CDR3. The CDR3: CASSRTANTEAFF. The CDR3 nucleotides are TGTGCCAGCAGCCGGACAGCGAACACTGAAGCTTTCTTT. J is TRBJ1-1 and V is TRBV6-5; possibly TRBD1 for D (6 bases). The V and J ends lost 6 bases and 1 base respectively, with 9 bases between them. The CDR3 loop spans 13 amino acids. Germline V gene lookup returns CDR1 MNHEY and CDR2 SVGAGI.

This clone was seen a few times. V and J are TRBV27 and TRBJ2-3, with D tentatively TRBD2 (7 bases). V lost 5 bases and J lost 2, with 17 bases in between. There are 16 residues in the CDR3. Per the germline V gene, CDR1 is MNHEY and CDR2 is SMNVEV (reference sequence). CDR3 bases: TGTGCCAGCAGTCCCTATGCGGGGGCCCTCACAGATACGCAGTATTTT. It codes for CASSPYAGALTDTQYF.

This sequence joins TRBV7-6 and TRBJ1-3; D may be TRBD1 (5 bases). CDR3 size: 15 residues. V was cut by 5 bases and J by 1 base, with 12 bases left in between. The V gene's germline CDR1 is SGHVS and CDR2 FNYEAQ. CDR3 region: CASSGRGPSGNTIYF. The CDR3 DNA follows: TGTGCCAGCAGCGGGCGGGGACCTTCTGGAAACACCATATATTTT. Filled out from reference TRBV7-6 and TRBJ1-3, the complete variable domain reads GAGVSQSPRYKVTKRGQDVALRCDPISGHVSLYWYRQALGQGPEFLTYFNYEAQQDKSGLPNDRFSAERPEGSISTLTIQRTEQRDSAMYRCASSGRGPSGNTIYFGEGSWLTVV.

The CDR3 coding sequence is TGCGCCAGCAGCCAAGAAAGCGGGGGCGAACCCTCCTACGAGCAGTACTTC. It encodes CASSQESGGEPSYEQYF. The gene calls are TRBV4-1 and TRBJ2-7; 8 bases match TRBD2. Germline trimming cut 0 bases from V and 0 bases from J; bases unmatched to any gene: 7. Germline CDR1 and CDR2: MGHRA and YSYEKL. The CDR3 covers 17 residues.

The gene calls are TRBV7-9 and TRBJ1-5; 9 bases match TRBD1. Trimming cost V 1 base and J 4 bases; bases outside gene matches: 2. CDR1 is SEHNR and CDR2 is FQNEAQ in the germline V gene (reference sequence). The length of the CDR3 is 15 residues. Here the CDR3 reads CASSLGGTGNQPQHF. The CDR3 DNA reads TGTGCCAGCAGCTTAGGCGGGACAGGGAATCAGCCCCAGCATTTT.

The chain combines TRBV6-5 with TRBJ1-1; tentative D call: TRBD1 (5 bases). Germline assignment: CDR1 MNHEY and CDR2 SVGAGI. Trimming removed 2 bases from V and 1 base from J, with 14 bases in between. This CDR3 has 16 residues. The CDR3 DNA follows: TGTGCCAGCAGTTACGCAGGGCTAGGAAAGAACACTGAAGCTTTCTTT. Encoded protein: CASSYAGLGKNTEAFF.

This chain links TRBV7-6 with TRBJ1-2; D might be TRBD1 (5 bases). V shed 1 base and J shed 6 bases, with 12 bases lying between them. CDR3 length equals 14 residues. The germline gives CDR1 SGHVS, CDR2 FNYEAQ. CDR3 sequence reads: CASSLEPGFDGYTF. CDR3 DNA: TGTGCCAGCAGCTTAGAGCCAGGGTTTGATGGCTACACCTTC.

The chain uses TRBV3-1 (or the pseudogene TRBV3-2) and TRBJ2-7; 11 bases agree with TRBD2. Germline CDR1 LGHDT, CDR2 YNNKEL (reference sequence). The length of the CDR3 is 14 residues. V was clipped by 5 bases and J by 8 bases; unmatched bases: 8. The CDR3 nucleotides read TGTGCCAGCAGCGATAGCGGGGGGGCGGTCCAGCAGTACTTC. Translation gives CASSDSGGAVQQYF.

The gene calls are TRBV28 and TRBJ2-5, with TRBD1 matching 8 bases. Germline CDR1 and CDR2: MDHEN and SYDVKM. V shed 2 bases and J 2 bases; nucleotides not matched to a gene: 10. The CDR3 has 17 amino acids. The CDR3 sequence is CASSLNSQGAVQETQYF. The DNA for the CDR3 is TGTGCCAGCAGTTTAAACTCTCAGGGGGCGGTTCAAGAGACCCAGTACTTC.